One and the same sample provided the 21 T cell receptor beta chains below, sequenced in a study of blood T cell repertoires in COVID-19. The repertoire was sequenced with immunoSEQ multiplex PCR; TCRdb's copy has only in-frame clones and lacks some. The sample lists about 170,000 clones, around 87% occurring once. The sample consisted of peripheral blood. These receptor sequences come from a woman older than 75 with COVID-19, enrolled during active disease.

The chain combines TRBV5-1 with TRBJ2-5; TRBD1 matches at 7 bases. Germline V gene data show CDR1 as SGHRS and CDR2 as YFSETQ. The CDR3 has 14 residues. V lost 3 bases, J lost 2 bases, and 4 bases stayed unmatched. The CDR3 DNA is TGCGCCAGCAGCTCGGGACAGATACAAGAGACCCAGTACTTC. This gives the protein CASSSGQIQETQYF. Full variable domain (missing parts from reference TRBV5-1 and TRBJ2-5): KAGVTQTPRYLIKTRGQQVTLSCSPISGHRSVSWYQQTPGQGLQFLFEYFSETQRNKGNFPGRFSGRQFSNSRSEMNVSTLELGDSALYLCASSSGQIQETQYFGPGTRLLVL.

The sample holds a few counts of this clone. The V gene is TRBV29-1, the J gene TRBJ1-4; D unresolved. The ends were cut back, 7 bases at V and 8 bases at J, with 17 bases in the middle. The CDR3 is 13 amino acids. Germline V gene sequence: CDR1 SQVTM, CDR2 ANQGSEA. CDR3 residues: CSGGGIRGEKLFF. DNA for the CDR3: TGCAGCGGGGGAGGAATACGAGGGGAAAAACTGTTTTTT.

V and J are TRBV5-1 and TRBJ2-1, with 8 bases aligning to TRBD2. From germline, CDR1 is SGHRS and CDR2 YFSETQ. The CDR3 runs to 15 residues. V lost 2 bases, J lost 7 bases, and 8 bases stayed unmatched. CDR3 sequence: CASSLSSGGGNEQFF. The CDR3 DNA is TGCGCCAGCAGCTTATCTAGCGGCGGGGGGAATGAGCAGTTCTTC.

This sequence joins TRBV28 and TRBJ2-4; the D gene is possibly TRBD1 (5 bases). The CDR3 is 16 residues long. V lost 7 bases and J 0 bases, leaving 16 bases between the germline ends. Looked up from germline, CDR1 is MDHEN and CDR2 is SYDVKM. Written as DNA, the CDR3 is TGTGCCAGCACCCCCCCAGACAGTCAAGCCAAAAACATTCAGTACTTC. As protein: CASTPPDSQAKNIQYF.

V is TRBV9 and J is TRBJ2-7; TRBD2 aligns across 7 bases. This CDR3 region has 15 residues. CDR1 is SGDLS and CDR2 is YYNGEE in the germline V gene. Trimming took 3 bases from V and 3 from J; bases not matched to a gene: 9. DNA of the CDR3: TGTGCCAGCAGCGGTGGAGGCGGGAGCAACTACGAGCAGTACTTC. It translates to CASSGGGGSNYEQYF.

V is TRBV2 and J is TRBJ2-5; weak D call: TRBD1 (5 bases). This CDR3 comprises 16 residues. Trimming took off 0 bases at V and 4 bases at J, with 15 bases between the two ends. Germline-derived CDR1 and CDR2 are SNHLY and FYNNEI. The CDR3: CASSEASTALGETQYF. The CDR3 bases are TGTGCCAGCAGTGAAGCGTCGACAGCACTCGGAGAGACCCAGTACTTC.

This chain connects TRBV6-5 to TRBJ1-3, with D possibly being TRBD1 (5 bases). V shed 6 bases and J shed 1 base, with 10 bases lying between them. Germline lookup yields CDR1 MNHEY and CDR2 SVGAGI. CDR3 length: 14 residues. CDR3 DNA: TGTGCCAGCAGCCCCCAGGGTTCTGGAAACACCATATATTTT. Translation: CASSPQGSGNTIYF.

V usage is TRBV4-1 and J usage is TRBJ1-6; TRBD1 aligns across 7 bases. V was clipped by 1 base and J by 7 bases; unmatched bases: 10. Germline V gene data show CDR1 as MGHRA and CDR2 as YSYEKL. The CDR3 spans 17 residues. CDR3 coding DNA: TGCGCCAGCAGCCAAGTATCTCCGGGACAGAAAAATTCACCCCTCCACTTT. Protein product: CASSQVSPGQKNSPLHF.

The chain is built from TRBV10-2 and TRBJ2-7, with D possibly TRBD2 on 7 matching bases. V lost 7 bases, J lost 2 bases, and 12 bases lay in between. There are 13 residues in the CDR3. Germline CDR1 WSHSY, CDR2 SAAADI. The CDR3 loop is CASTSGTTYEQYF. The CDR3 bases are TGCGCCAGCACGAGCGGGACAACCTACGAGCAGTACTTC.

The chain joins TRBV4-1 to TRBJ1-2; 7 nucleotides match TRBD1. From germline, CDR1 is MGHRA and CDR2 YSYEKL. This CDR3 region has 15 residues. V gave up 4 bases and J gave up 4 bases; unmatched junction bases: 9. Here the CDR3 reads CASSPTGDRVYGYTF. The CDR3 DNA sequence: TGCGCCAGCAGCCCCACAGGGGACCGGGTCTATGGCTACACCTTC.

The rearrangement links TRBV7-2 to TRBJ1-6, with a possible D match to TRBD1 (6 bases). CDR1 is SGHTA and CDR2 is FQGNSA in the germline V gene. The germline V and J ends were trimmed by 6 bases and 9 bases, with 15 bases remaining between them. There are 14 residues in the CDR3. For the CDR3, the DNA is TGTGCCAGCAGAGATACAGGGTTTGGTTCACCCCTCCACTTT. This encodes CASRDTGFGSPLHF.

This clone was counted a few times. J is TRBJ2-5 and V is TRBV7-2, with 8 positions matching TRBD1. Germline V gives CDR1 SGHTA, CDR2 FQGNSA. The CDR3 runs to 14 residues. Losses at the gene ends were 5 bases for V and 5 bases for J; bases not matched to a gene: 7. CDR3 protein: CASSRGTGAETQYF. CDR3 DNA sequence: TGTGCCAGCAGCCGGGGGACAGGAGCCGAGACCCAGTACTTC.

This clone was recorded only once. The rearrangement joins TRBV27 to TRBJ1-5, with 7 bases lining up with TRBD1. Looked up from germline, CDR1 is MNHEY and CDR2 is SMNVEV (reference sequence). This CDR3 has 17 amino acids. J gave up 3 bases and V 6 bases, and 14 bases lay outside the gene matches. CDR3 sequence: CASRKRAGQRSNQPQHF. CDR3 in DNA: TGTGCCAGCAGGAAAAGGGCGGGACAGAGGTCCAATCAGCCCCAGCATTTT.

V gene TRBV7-2 combines with J gene TRBJ2-2, with TRBD2 matching over 13 bases. In germline, CDR1 is SGHTA, CDR2 FQGNSA. The CDR3 covers 18 residues. J lost 7 bases, V lost 3 bases, and 11 bases had no gene match. CDR3 amino acids: CASSFVTSGRILGGELFF. The CDR3 nucleotides read TGTGCCAGCAGCTTCGTGACTAGCGGGAGGATCCTCGGCGGGGAGCTGTTTTTT.

As to this clone: Other nucleotide sequences from this sample produce the same CDR3. CDR3 in amino acids: CASSVSGQETQYF. CDR3 DNA: TGTGCCAGCAGCGTATCGGGCCAAGAGACCCAGTACTTC. The V gene is TRBV9, the J gene TRBJ2-5; D gene ambiguous. The V and J ends lost 1 base and 1 base respectively, with 5 bases between them. The length of the CDR3 is 13 residues. The germline V gene encodes CDR1 SGDLS and CDR2 YYNGEE. Full variable domain (remainder filled in from reference TRBV9 and TRBJ2-5): DSGVTQTPKHLITATGQRVTLRCSPRSGDLSVYWYQQSLDQGLQFLIQYYNGEERAKGNILERFSAQQFPDLHSELNLSSLELGDSALYFCASSVSGQETQYFGPGTRLLVL.

This clone has just a few counts. The gene calls are TRBV29-1 and TRBJ1-4; no clear D gene. V gave up 3 bases and J gave up 7 bases, with 15 bases separating them. This CDR3 is 14 amino acids long. CDR1 is SQVTM and CDR2 is ANQGSEA in the germline V gene. DNA of the CDR3: TGCAGCGTTGATTCGGCAGGAGGTGGTGAAAAACTGTTTTTT. Translating it yields CSVDSAGGGEKLFF.

This chain uses TRBV27 with TRBJ2-5; unclear D gene. The CDR3 consists of 11 residues. CDR1 MNHEY and CDR2 SMNVEV come from the germline V gene (reference sequence). Trimming took 5 bases from V and 5 from J, leaving 6 bases between them. This CDR3 reads CASSPLETQYF. The CDR3 DNA sequence: TGTGCCAGCAGTCCCTTGGAGACCCAGTACTTC.

This clone was seen only once. The rearrangement uses TRBV4-3 and TRBJ2-1; possible D gene TRBD1, 7 bases. The ends were cut back, 4 bases at V and 8 bases at J, with 9 bases in the middle. This CDR3 is 12 amino acids long. Germline loops: CDR1 LGHNA, CDR2 YSLEER. The CDR3 sequence is CASSPGGYEQFF. CDR3 bases: TGCGCCAGCAGCCCAGGGGGGTATGAGCAGTTCTTC.

The gene calls are TRBV19 and TRBJ2-2, with 7 positions matching TRBD1. V trimming: 9 bases; J trimming: 1 base; junction bases outside the gene matches: 8. Germline V CDR1 and CDR2: LNHDA, SQIVND (reference sequence). This CDR3 comprises 15 residues. The CDR3 loop is CASRPGQQNTGELFF. The DNA of the CDR3 is TGTGCCAGCCGACCGGGACAGCAGAACACCGGGGAGCTGTTTTTT.

The chain is built from TRBV12-5 and TRBJ2-1, with a tentative D call TRBD2 (6 bases). Trimming removed 5 bases at V and 7 bases at J, with 15 bases between. Germline values: CDR1 LGHNT, CDR2 FRNRAP. CDR3 length equals 14 residues. The CDR3 DNA is TGTGCTAGTGGTCTAGGACTTGGAGGGAATGAGCAGTTCTTC. Protein product: CASGLGLGGNEQFF.

The CDR3 is CAISGPGQGAKAFF. In nucleotides, the CDR3 is TGTGCCATCAGTGGTCCGGGACAGGGGGCCAAGGCTTTCTTT. V usage is TRBV10-3 and J usage is TRBJ1-1; 12 bases are a match to TRBD1. V was clipped by 4 bases and J by 11 bases; unmatched bases: 8. The CDR3 is made up of 14 amino acids. Germline assignment: CDR1 ENHRY and CDR2 SYGVKD.